One and the same sample provided the 15 T cell receptor beta chains below, sequenced in a study of regulatory T cells in long-lasting Graves disease. CDR3-region Arm-PCR and iRepertoire HTBI primers produced the TCR beta libraries. MiXCR was run by TCRdb on the multiplex PCR reads, yielding one entry per CDR3 protein. The sample contains about 470,000 distinct CDR3 sequences, 15% of which appear only once. Noted time point: newly diagnosed GD, antithyroid drugs for less than 3 months. From PBMCs, RNA was extracted and then used to make the TCR library. In addition, the sample was reused for a study of T cells in Graves' hyperthyroidism and ophthalmopathy.

The sequencing used peripheral blood mononuclear cells (PBMCs), collected at new diagnosis, from a patient treated with antithyroid drugs. These TCRs come from a woman aged 25-40 years with Graves disease.

This clonotype has a handful of counts. V and J are TRBV30 and TRBJ1-6, with D tentatively TRBD1 (6 bases). The CDR3 length is 15 residues. Germline values: CDR1 GTSNPN, CDR2 SVGIG (reference sequence). V was trimmed by 4 bases and J by 2 bases, leaving 12 bases between them. CDR3 nucleotides: TGTGCCTGGACCGAACAGGGAACCTATAATTCACCCCTCCACTTT. It codes for CAWTEQGTYNSPLHF.

Details on this clonotype: An end of the junction differs from the germline gene, which may be a read error. The J gene is TRBJ2-7, the V gene TRBV28; weak D call: TRBD1 (6 bases). Per germline, CDR1 MDHEN and CDR2 SYDVKM. The CDR3 sequence is 13 residues long. CDR3 DNA sequence: TGTGCCAGCACCCAGGGGTCTCTCTACGAGCGGTACTTC. As protein: CASTQGSLYERYF.

This clonotype is classed as medium-sized. This chain links TRBV3-1 with TRBJ2-7, with D possibly being TRBD1 (6 bases). The CDR3 sequence is 14 residues long. Germline V CDR1 and CDR2: LGHDT, YNNKEL (reference sequence). The V end lost 3 bases, the J end lost 7 bases, and 16 bases lay between the germline ends. The CDR3 DNA reads as TGTGCCAGCAGCCAGGGACATGACGCTGGGGAGCAGTACTTC. Translating it yields CASSQGHDAGEQYF.

This clonotype was seen repeatedly, ten times or more. The CDR3 sequence: CASSTEAKTYEQYF. The CDR3 DNA follows: TGTGCCAGCAGTACGGAGGCGAAAACCTACGAGCAGTACTTC. J is TRBJ2-7 and V is TRBV28, with D maybe TRBD2 (5 bases). The germline V and J ends were trimmed by 5 bases and 2 bases, with 13 bases remaining between them. CDR3 size: 14 residues. The germline CDR1 and CDR2 sequences are MDHEN and SYDVKM.

This clonotype was counted at least ten times. The V and J genes are TRBV6-9 and TRBJ2-7, with TRBD2 matching 11 bases. Germline CDR1 and CDR2: MNHGY and SVAAGI. CDR3 size: 20 residues. Trimming at V came to 3 bases and at J to 4 bases, leaving 20 bases not matched to a gene. As DNA, the CDR3 is TGTGCCAGCAGTTACTCATCGGCAGGAACAAGGACTAGCGGGTCTTACGAGCAGTACTTC. As protein: CASSYSSAGTRTSGSYEQYF.

This clonotype showed up many times. This chain uses TRBV15 with TRBJ2-1, with 9 bases lining up with TRBD2. CDR1 is LNHNV and CDR2 is YYDKDF in the germline V gene (reference sequence). This CDR3 is 16 amino acids long. The ends lost 0 bases at V and 9 bases at J; junction bases unmatched: 9. The CDR3 sequence is CATSRDRGLANSEQFF. In nucleotides, the CDR3 is TGTGCCACCAGCAGAGATCGGGGACTAGCAAATTCTGAGCAGTTCTTC.

A few counts support this clonotype. The chain has TRBV7-6 and TRBJ2-2; no clear D. Germline V gene data show CDR1 as SGHVS and CDR2 as FNYEAQ. The CDR3 length is 13 residues. V was pared by 7 bases and J by 1 base, with 7 bases between. CDR3 sequence: CASTTGNTGELFF. CDR3 nucleotide sequence: TGTGCCAGCACTACGGGGAACACCGGGGAGCTGTTTTTT.

This clonotype appeared many times. The chain employs TRBV6-2 or TRBV6-3 and TRBJ2-7; D is possibly TRBD1 (6 bases). CDR1 and CDR2 from the germline V gene are MNHEY and SVGEGT. V was shortened by 2 bases and J by 3 bases, with 11 bases between the two germline ends. The CDR3 extends over 14 amino acids. This CDR3 reads CASSYRGNGYEQYF. The CDR3 DNA reads TGTGCCAGCAGTTACAGGGGGAACGGCTACGAGCAGTACTTC.

In this sample, this clonotype turned up many times. J is TRBJ1-3 and V is TRBV28; D ambiguous. Germline V gene sequence: CDR1 MDHEN, CDR2 SYDVKM. Trimming removed 5 bases at V and 0 bases at J, with 11 bases between. The CDR3 spans 15 residues. CDR3 sequence (DNA): TGTGCCAGCAGTCTCTTCCCAGGCTCTGGAAACACCATATATTTT. It is translated as CASSLFPGSGNTIYF. Variable domain in full (rest from reference TRBV28 and TRBJ1-3): DVKVTQSSRYLVKRTGEKVFLECVQDMDHENMFWYRQDPGLGLRLIYFSYDVKMKEKGDIPEGYSVSREKKERFSLILESASTNQTSMYLCASSLFPGSGNTIYFGEGSWLTVV.

The table lists this clonotype with a few counts. The rearrangement links TRBV5-1 to TRBJ1-6; unclear D gene. With 4 bases removed from V and 7 bases from J, the gap between germline ends came to 9 bases. Germline V gene lookup returns CDR1 SGHRS and CDR2 YFSETQ. The CDR3 contains 13 residues. The CDR3: CASSDGRNSPLHF. As DNA, the CDR3 is TGCGCCAGCAGCGACGGAAGAAATTCACCCCTCCACTTT.

The CDR3: CASSQDPTGGNSPLHF. CDR3 sequence (DNA): TGCGCCAGCAGCCAAGACCCGACAGGGGGTAATTCACCCCTCCACTTT. The chain employs TRBV4-1 and TRBJ1-6, with 9 bases fitting TRBD1. After removal of 0 bases from V and 6 bases from J, the junction contained 3 bases not matched to a gene. Germline V gives CDR1 MGHRA, CDR2 YSYEKL. The CDR3 covers 16 residues.

This clonotype was counted once. The gene calls are TRBV11-2 and TRBJ2-7; 8 bases map to TRBD2. The CDR3 has 18 amino acids. Trimming at V came to 5 bases and at J to 5 bases, leaving 20 bases not matched to a gene. Looked up from germline, CDR1 is SGHAT and CDR2 is FQNNGV. CDR3 DNA: TGTGCCAGCAGCCCCTCAGGCAGCGGGAGAGCCCGTAGCGACGAGCAGTACTTC. Translation: CASSPSGSGRARSDEQYF.

The V gene is TRBV5-1, the J gene TRBJ2-3; 11 bases align to TRBD2. V gave up 2 bases and J gave up 2 bases; unmatched junction bases: 7. This CDR3 contains 17 residues. Germline V CDR1 and CDR2: SGHRS, YFSETQ. In DNA form, the CDR3 reads TGCGCCAGCAGCTTCTCCGGGACTAGCGGATACACAGATACGCAGTATTTT. Its translation is CASSFSGTSGYTDTQYF.

Ten or more counts support this clonotype. The CDR3: CASREGGNEQFF. The CDR3 region has the DNA TGTGCCAGCCGGGAGGGAGGCAATGAGCAGTTCTTC. The genes are TRBV6-1 and TRBJ2-1; 8 positions agree with TRBD2. The V gene's germline CDR1 is MNHNS and CDR2 SASEGT. After removal of 8 bases from V and 6 bases from J, the junction contained 3 bases not matched to a gene. This CDR3 contains 12 residues.

This clonotype was counted at least ten times. This chain joins TRBV20-1 and TRBJ2-2; TRBD1 agrees at 9 bases. V shed 4 bases, J shed 3 bases, and the junction held 3 bases outside the gene matches. Germline CDR1 reads DFQATT; CDR2 reads SNEGSKA (reference sequence). This CDR3 spans 14 amino acids. The CDR3 DNA reads as TGCAGTGCTATCCGGACAGGGGACACCGGGGAGCTGTTTTTT. This gives the protein CSAIRTGDTGELFF.